This T cell receptor (beta chain) was profiled in a study of cytomegalovirus exposure and HLA in healthy donors. Findings and caveats of the study: Rarity characterized most TCR sequences, yet some public TCRs appeared in many donors. Some TCR beta chains (about 170 of them) were listed as cytomegalovirus-associated.

Note on this clone: The antigen remains unidentified.

Vbeta (60) and Jbeta (13) primers were used in the PCR. Method: immunoSEQ multiplex PCR; TCRdb's copy keeps in-frame clones and lacks some. The sample lists approximately 180,000 clones; roughly 80% were seen once. V gave up 7 bases and J gave up 1 base; unmatched junction bases: 7. This CDR3 has 14 residues. Germline V CDR1 and CDR2: MNHEY, SMNVEV (reference sequence). Input material: PBMCs. The receptor comes from a woman aged 18-29 years in good health and CMV-seronegative. V is TRBV27 and J is TRBJ2-7, with 7 bases lining up with TRBD1. CDR3 in amino acids: CASKITGESYEQYF. In DNA form, the CDR3 reads TGTGCCAGCAAAATAACAGGGGAATCCTACGAGCAGTACTTC.